This T cell receptor beta chain was sequenced during a study of shared clonotypes between healthy human individuals. Germline CDR1 and CDR2: LNHNV and YYDKDF (reference sequence). Losses at the gene ends were 0 bases for V and 7 bases for J; bases not matched to a gene: 12. The CDR3 totals 17 residues. Note on this clone: What it recognizes is unknown.

Study-wide points: Generation probability values for non-shared clonotypes were lower than those for clonotypes shared by all four donors. Investigators expected sequencing depth to affect clonotype sharing among donors. For sorted subsets, rarefaction showed incomplete sequencing despite large depth.

Researchers divided each subset's genomic DNA evenly across several immunoSEQ plates. Produced via immunoSEQ multiplex PCR; TCRdb's table is partial and in-frame only. The sample records some 2 million clones, less than 95% being singletons. Selected positively for CCR7 and CD45RO-negative, naive CD8 cells excluded terminally differentiated effector memory CD45RA+ cells. The V call is TRBV15, the J call TRBJ2-1; 7 bases map to TRBD1. Sample: naive CD8+ T cells sorted from blood. The sequence came from a man between 18 and 35 years old in good health. CDR3 loop: CATSRDVMGQRGNEQFF. CDR3 nucleotide sequence: TGTGCCACCAGCAGAGACGTAATGGGACAGAGGGGGAATGAGCAGTTCTTC.